One and the same sample provided the 17 T cell receptor beta chains below, sequenced in a study of chemoradiotherapy in HPV16-positive cancers. Only in-frame clones appear in the TCRdb table, and some are missing; sequencing was by immunoSEQ multiplex PCR. The sample carries roughly 70,000 clones, about 88% recorded once. The sequencing here drew on blood, taken from a patient who underwent chemoradiotherapy. The source is a human donor with HPV-associated anogenital cancer.

This chain joins TRBV4-1 and TRBJ2-7; D not certain. The ends were cut back, 4 bases at V and 2 bases at J, with 15 bases in the middle. CDR1 and CDR2 from the germline V gene are MGHRA and YSYEKL. The CDR3 has 15 amino acids. CDR3 in amino acids: CASSRNGQNAYEQYF. The CDR3, as DNA: TGCGCCAGCAGCCGCAACGGCCAAAACGCCTACGAGCAGTACTTC.

The chain joins TRBV10-2 to TRBJ2-5, with TRBD2 matching 8 bases. The J call may be incorrect, as the DNA end agrees better with TRBJ2-7. The CDR3 extends over 14 amino acids. The V gene's germline CDR1 is WSHSY and CDR2 SAAADI. CDR3 residues: CASSDAGGPYEQYF. The CDR3 DNA sequence: TGCGCCAGCAGTGATGCGGGAGGACCTTACGAGCAGTACTTC.

The rearrangement links TRBV6-5 to TRBJ1-2; 12 bases are a match to TRBD1. CDR1 is MNHEY and CDR2 is SVGAGI in the germline V gene. The CDR3 is made up of 14 amino acids. Germline trimming cut 9 bases from V and 4 bases from J; bases unmatched to any gene: 6. Here the CDR3 DNA reads TGTGCCAGTAGGGACAGGGGGCGACTCTATGGCTACACCTTC. This codes for CASRDRGRLYGYTF.

The chain combines TRBV5-4 with TRBJ2-7, with 8 nucleotides matching TRBD1. There are 15 residues in the CDR3. From germline, CDR1 is SGHNT and CDR2 YYREEE (reference sequence). With 4 bases clipped from V and 0 bases from J, the junction kept 6 bases outside the gene matches. As DNA, the CDR3 is TGTGCCAGCAGCCGACAGGGGACGACCTCCTACGAGCAGTACTTC. Encoded protein: CASSRQGTTSYEQYF.

V usage is TRBV5-4 and J usage is TRBJ1-3, with no clear D. The CDR3 has 16 residues. Looked up from germline, CDR1 is SGHNT and CDR2 is YYREEE (reference sequence). The V end was cut by 4 bases, the J end by 0 bases, with 14 bases between. The CDR3 loop reads CASSAGTASSGNTIYF. In DNA, the CDR3 is TGTGCCAGCAGCGCCGGCACAGCTTCCTCTGGAAACACCATATATTTT. The full variable domain, its missing parts supplied by reference TRBV5-4 and TRBJ1-3, is ETGVTQSPTHLIKTRGQQVTLRCSSQSGHNTVSWYQQALGQGPQFIFQYYREEENGRGNFPPRFSGLQFPNYSSELNVNALELDDSALYLCASSAGTASSGNTIYFGEGSWLTVV.

The gene calls are TRBV25-1 and TRBJ2-2; unclear D gene. V lost 5 bases and J lost 6, with 16 bases in between. CDR3 length equals 15 residues. Germline assignment: CDR1 MGHDK and CDR2 SYGVNS. CDR3 amino acids: CASSRGMGKAGELFF. The CDR3, as DNA: TGTGCCAGCAGTCGCGGCATGGGGAAGGCCGGGGAGCTGTTTTTT.

This chain links TRBV5-1 with TRBJ1-2, with TRBD1 matching 8 bases. CDR1 and CDR2 (germline): SGHRS, YFSETQ. The CDR3 consists of 15 residues. V lost 1 base and J lost 4; bases outside the gene matches: 6. The CDR3 region has the DNA TGCGCCAGCAGCTTGACACAGGGGGTCCTCTATGGCTACACCTTC. Amino acids: CASSLTQGVLYGYTF.

The chain employs TRBV5-6 and TRBJ2-3; D is undetermined. This CDR3 is built from 13 residues. Germline CDR1 is SGHDT and CDR2 is YYEEEE. Trimming pared 4 bases from V and 5 bases from J, leaving 11 bases between. The CDR3 loop reads CASSPNRRDTQYF. The CDR3 nucleotides are TGTGCCAGCAGCCCAAATCGTAGAGATACGCAGTATTTT.

The V and J genes are TRBV29-1 and TRBJ2-3; no reliable D call. V lost 4 bases to trimming and J lost 2 bases, with 13 bases between them. The CDR3 runs 14 residues. Germline V gives CDR1 SQVTM, CDR2 ANQGSEA. CDR3 amino acids: CSVVFTMATDTQYF. The CDR3 DNA follows: TGCAGCGTTGTATTTACTATGGCCACAGATACGCAGTATTTT.

This chain links TRBV6-4 with TRBJ2-7; D not certain. This CDR3 contains 14 residues. CDR1 and CDR2 (germline): MRHNA, SNTAGT. V was shortened by 3 bases and J by 9 bases, with 18 bases between the two germline ends. CDR3 residues: CASSDGLGLFPQYF. Here the CDR3 DNA reads TGTGCCAGCAGTGATGGGTTAGGCCTCTTCCCGCAGTACTTC.

This clone was observed a single time. The rearrangement joins TRBV19 to TRBJ2-6; D may be TRBD1 (6 bases). V lost 5 bases and J 4 bases, leaving 15 bases between the germline ends. The CDR3 runs to 16 residues. CDR1 is LNHDA and CDR2 is SQIVND in the germline V gene (reference sequence). DNA for the CDR3: TGTGCCAGTAGTCGGCCACAGGGTAGGGGGGCCAACGTCCTGACTTTC. Protein sequence: CASSRPQGRGANVLTF. Combining the CDR3 with reference TRBV19 and TRBJ2-6 gives the whole variable domain DGGITQSPKYLFRKEGQNVTLSCEQNLNHDAMYWYRQDPGQGLRLIYYSQIVNDFQKGDIAEGYSVSREKKESFPLTVTSAQKNPTAFYLCASSRPQGRGANVLTFGAGSRLTVL.

This chain links TRBV4-1 with TRBJ1-3, with D possibly matching TRBD1 (5 bases). This CDR3 has 15 residues. V was cut by 0 bases and J by 2 bases, with 8 bases left in between. Germline V CDR1 and CDR2: MGHRA, YSYEKL. The CDR3: CASSQDWGAGNTIYF. CDR3 bases: TGCGCCAGCAGCCAAGATTGGGGCGCTGGAAACACCATATATTTT.

The V call is TRBV9, the J call TRBJ1-6; perhaps TRBD1 as D (5 bases). CDR1 is SGDLS, CDR2 YYNGEE, per germline. V lost 4 bases to trimming and J lost 8 bases, with 19 bases between them. This CDR3 is built from 16 residues. The CDR3 spells CASSPRTGGRDSPLHF. CDR3 DNA sequence: TGTGCCAGCAGCCCTCGTACCGGGGGTCGGGATTCACCCCTCCACTTT.

This clone was seen a single time. This chain links TRBV20-1 with TRBJ2-5, with TRBD2 as a possible D gene (6 bases). In germline, CDR1 is DFQATT, CDR2 SNEGSKA (reference sequence). The CDR3 loop spans 11 amino acids. The V gene lost 7 bases and the J gene lost 0 bases, with 6 bases spanning the gap. CDR3 protein: CSGLDQETQYF. In nucleotides, the CDR3 is TGCAGTGGACTAGACCAAGAGACCCAGTACTTC.

For this clone: The sample carries other DNA sequences with the same CDR3. V usage is TRBV10-2 and J usage is TRBJ2-7; 11 bases are a match to TRBD2. CDR3 length equals 16 residues. Germline V gene sequence: CDR1 WSHSY, CDR2 SAAADI. V lost 3 bases, J lost 7 bases, and 11 bases stayed unmatched. The chain's CDR3 is CASSEIGASGGIEQYF. The CDR3 bases are TGCGCCAGCAGTGAAATCGGGGCTAGCGGGGGGATTGAGCAGTACTTC.

The chain joins TRBV6-1 to TRBJ2-7; D is undetermined. Germline V gene data show CDR1 as MNHNS and CDR2 as SASEGT. The CDR3 has 12 residues. V was clipped by 8 bases and J by 2 bases, with 10 bases between them. In DNA form, the CDR3 reads TGTGCCAGCCAAGTGCAAACCTACGAGCAGTACTTC. Translating gives CASQVQTYEQYF.

The J gene is TRBJ2-5, the V gene TRBV7-9; D gene ambiguous. Trimming stripped 6 bases from V and 0 bases from J, with 14 bases between. The CDR3 consists of 15 residues. Looked up from germline, CDR1 is SEHNR and CDR2 is FQNEAQ (reference sequence). In DNA, the CDR3 is TGTGCCAGCAGTCCAACCCTAGAGTACCAAGAGACCCAGTACTTC. Protein: CASSPTLEYQETQYF. Supplemented by reference TRBV7-9 and TRBJ2-5, the full variable domain reads DTGVSQNPRHKITKRGQNVTFRCDPISEHNRLYWYRQTLGQGPEFLTYFQNEAQLEKSRLLSDRFSAERPKGSFSTLEIQRTEQGDSAMYLCASSPTLEYQETQYFGPGTRLLVL.